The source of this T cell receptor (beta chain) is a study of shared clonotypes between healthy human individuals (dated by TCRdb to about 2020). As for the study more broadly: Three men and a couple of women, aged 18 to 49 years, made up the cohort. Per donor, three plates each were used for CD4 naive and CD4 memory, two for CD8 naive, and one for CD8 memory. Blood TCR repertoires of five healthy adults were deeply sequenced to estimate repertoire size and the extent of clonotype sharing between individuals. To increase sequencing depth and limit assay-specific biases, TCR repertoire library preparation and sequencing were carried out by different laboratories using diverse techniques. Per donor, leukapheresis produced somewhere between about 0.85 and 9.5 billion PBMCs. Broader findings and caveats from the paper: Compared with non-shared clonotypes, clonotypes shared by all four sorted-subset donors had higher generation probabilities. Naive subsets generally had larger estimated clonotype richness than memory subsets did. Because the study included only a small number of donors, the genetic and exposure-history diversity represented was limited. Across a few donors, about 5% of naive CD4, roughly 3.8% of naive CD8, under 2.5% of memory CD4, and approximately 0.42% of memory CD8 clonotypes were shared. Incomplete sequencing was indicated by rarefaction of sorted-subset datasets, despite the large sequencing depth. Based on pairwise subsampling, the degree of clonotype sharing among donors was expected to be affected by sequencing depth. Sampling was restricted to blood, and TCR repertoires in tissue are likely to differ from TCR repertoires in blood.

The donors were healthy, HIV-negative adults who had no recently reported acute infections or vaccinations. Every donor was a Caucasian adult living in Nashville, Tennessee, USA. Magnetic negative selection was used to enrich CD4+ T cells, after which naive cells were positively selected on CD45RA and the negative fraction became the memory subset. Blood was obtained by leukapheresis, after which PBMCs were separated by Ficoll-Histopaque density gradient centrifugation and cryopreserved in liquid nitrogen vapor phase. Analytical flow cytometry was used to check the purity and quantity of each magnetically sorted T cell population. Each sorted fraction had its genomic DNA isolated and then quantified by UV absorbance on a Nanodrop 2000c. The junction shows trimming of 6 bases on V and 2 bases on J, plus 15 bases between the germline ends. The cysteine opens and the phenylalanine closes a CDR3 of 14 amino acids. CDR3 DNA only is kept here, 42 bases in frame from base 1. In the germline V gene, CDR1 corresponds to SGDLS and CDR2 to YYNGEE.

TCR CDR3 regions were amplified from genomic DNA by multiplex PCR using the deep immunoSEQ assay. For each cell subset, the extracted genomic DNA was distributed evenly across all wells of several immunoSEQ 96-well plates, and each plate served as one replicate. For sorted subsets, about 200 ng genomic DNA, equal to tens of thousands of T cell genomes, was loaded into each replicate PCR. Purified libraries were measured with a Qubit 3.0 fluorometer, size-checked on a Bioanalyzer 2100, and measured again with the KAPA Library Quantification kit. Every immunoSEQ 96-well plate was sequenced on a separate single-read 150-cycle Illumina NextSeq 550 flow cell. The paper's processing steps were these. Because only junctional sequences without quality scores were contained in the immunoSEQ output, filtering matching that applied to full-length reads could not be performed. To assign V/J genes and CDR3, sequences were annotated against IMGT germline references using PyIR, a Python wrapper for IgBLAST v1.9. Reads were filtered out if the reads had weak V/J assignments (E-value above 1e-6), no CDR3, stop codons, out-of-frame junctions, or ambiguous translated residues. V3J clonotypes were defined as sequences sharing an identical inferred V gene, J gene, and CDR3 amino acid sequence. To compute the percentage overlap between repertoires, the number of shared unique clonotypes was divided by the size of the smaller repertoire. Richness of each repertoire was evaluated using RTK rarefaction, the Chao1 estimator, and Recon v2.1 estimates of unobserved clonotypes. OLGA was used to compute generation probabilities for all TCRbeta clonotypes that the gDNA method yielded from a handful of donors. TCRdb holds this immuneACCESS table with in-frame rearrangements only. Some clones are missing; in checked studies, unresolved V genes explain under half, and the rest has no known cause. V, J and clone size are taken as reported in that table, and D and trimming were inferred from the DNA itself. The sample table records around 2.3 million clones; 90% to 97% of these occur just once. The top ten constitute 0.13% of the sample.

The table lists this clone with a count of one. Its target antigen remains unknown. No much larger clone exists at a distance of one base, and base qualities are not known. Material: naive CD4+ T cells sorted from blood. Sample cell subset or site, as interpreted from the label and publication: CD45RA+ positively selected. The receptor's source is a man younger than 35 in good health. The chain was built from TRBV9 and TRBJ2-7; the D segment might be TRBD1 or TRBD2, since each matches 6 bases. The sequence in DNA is TGTGCCAGCACCCAGGGGCCGGGGGCCTACGAGCAGTACTTC. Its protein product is CASTQGPGAYEQYF.